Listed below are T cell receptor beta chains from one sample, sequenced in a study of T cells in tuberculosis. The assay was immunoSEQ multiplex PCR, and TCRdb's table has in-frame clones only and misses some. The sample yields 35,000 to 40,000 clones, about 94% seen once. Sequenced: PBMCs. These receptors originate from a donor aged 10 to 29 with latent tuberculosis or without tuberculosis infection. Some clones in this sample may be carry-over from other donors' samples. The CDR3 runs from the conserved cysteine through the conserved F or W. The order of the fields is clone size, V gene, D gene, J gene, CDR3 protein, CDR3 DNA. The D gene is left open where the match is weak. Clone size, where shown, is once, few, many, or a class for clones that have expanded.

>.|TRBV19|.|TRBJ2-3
CASSTATGDTQYF
TGTGCCAGTAGTACAGCGACGGGGGATACGCAGTATTTT
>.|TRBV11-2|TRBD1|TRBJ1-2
CASSWGQGAGGYTF
TGTGCCAGCAGCTGGGGACAGGGGGCGGGTGGCTACACCTTC
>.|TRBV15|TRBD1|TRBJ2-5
CATSRGTGQETQYF
TGTGCCACCAGCAGAGGGACAGGCCAAGAGACCCAGTACTTC
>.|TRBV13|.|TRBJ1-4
CASSLRGPRTVREKLFF
TGTGCCAGCAGCTTAAGGGGCCCGAGAACGGTTCGCGAAAAACTGTTTTTT
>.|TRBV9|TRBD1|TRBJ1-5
CASTSRGQGFFSNQPQHF
TGTGCCAGCACCTCCCGGGGACAGGGTTTTTTCAGCAATCAGCCCCAGCATTTT
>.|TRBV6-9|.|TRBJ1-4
CASSYSRKCSEEKLFF
TGTGCCAGCAGTTATTCGAGAAAGTGTTCGGAGGAAAAACTGTTTTTT
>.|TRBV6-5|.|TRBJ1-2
CASSYSGGANYGYTF
TGTGCCAGCAGTTACTCGGGGGGGGCTAACTATGGCTACACCTTC
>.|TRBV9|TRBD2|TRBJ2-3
CASSSGGPADTQYF
TGTGCCAGCAGCAGCGGGGGGCCGGCAGATACGCAGTATTTT
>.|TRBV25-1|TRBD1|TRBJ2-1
CASSPRQGPNNEQFF
TGTGCCAGCAGCCCCAGACAGGGCCCCAACAATGAGCAGTTCTTC
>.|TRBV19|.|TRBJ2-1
CASSWGVMNEQFF
TGTGCCAGTAGCTGGGGGGTTATGAATGAGCAGTTCTTC
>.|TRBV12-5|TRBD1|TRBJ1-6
CASGLSFGTGEPRDNSPLHF
TGTGCTAGTGGTTTGTCCTTCGGGACAGGGGAGCCCCGGGATAATTCACCCCTCCACTTT
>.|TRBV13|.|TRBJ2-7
CASSLSYEQYF
TGTGCCAGCAGCCTCTCCTACGAGCAGTACTTC
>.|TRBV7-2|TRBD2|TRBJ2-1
CASTPGGGPYNEQFF
TGTGCCAGCACTCCCGGGGGGGGTCCCTACAATGAGCAGTTCTTC
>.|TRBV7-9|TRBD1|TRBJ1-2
CASSFGQGASGYTF
TGTGCCAGCAGCTTCGGACAGGGGGCTAGTGGCTACACCTTC
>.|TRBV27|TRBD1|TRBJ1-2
CASSSLDRVKSVYGYTF
TGTGCCAGCAGTTCCCTGGACAGGGTCAAGTCGGTCTATGGCTACACCTTC
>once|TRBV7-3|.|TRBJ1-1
CASSLGMRGAEAFF
TGTGCCAGCAGCTTAGGCATGCGGGGCGCTGAAGCTTTCTTT
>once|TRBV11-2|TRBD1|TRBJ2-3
CASSGDRARTDTQYF
TGTGCCAGCAGTGGGGACAGGGCGCGGACAGATACGCAGTATTTT
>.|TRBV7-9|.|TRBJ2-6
CASSPSLRTVHSGANVLTF
TGTGCCAGCAGCCCAAGTCTGAGGACAGTTCACTCTGGGGCCAACGTCCTGACTTTC
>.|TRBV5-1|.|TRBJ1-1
CASTPEGNTEAFF
TGCGCCAGCACCCCCGAGGGGAACACTGAAGCTTTCTTT
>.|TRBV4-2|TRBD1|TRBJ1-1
CASSQDYPRQGAITEAFF
TGTGCCAGCAGCCAAGATTATCCCAGGCAGGGGGCCATCACTGAAGCTTTCTTT
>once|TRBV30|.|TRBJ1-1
CAWSVGGGTEAFF
TGTGCCTGGAGTGTCGGGGGAGGCACTGAAGCTTTCTTT
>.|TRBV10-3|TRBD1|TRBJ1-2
CAISGRTGTGYGYTF
TGTGCCATCAGTGGGCGGACAGGAACGGGGTATGGCTACACCTTC
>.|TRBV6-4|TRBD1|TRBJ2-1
CASSPGTGGYNEQFF
TGTGCCAGCAGCCCCGGGACAGGGGGCTACAATGAGCAGTTCTTC
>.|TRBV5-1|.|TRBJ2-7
CASSLGTALSADEQYF
TGCGCCAGCAGCTTGGGAACAGCACTTTCGGCCGACGAGCAGTACTTC
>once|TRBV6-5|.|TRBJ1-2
CASTRGAGAVYGYTF
TGTGCCAGCACTAGAGGGGCAGGGGCCGTATATGGCTACACCTTC
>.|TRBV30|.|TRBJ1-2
CAWTPNGSHGYTF
TGTGCCTGGACCCCGAACGGGTCTCATGGCTACACCTTC
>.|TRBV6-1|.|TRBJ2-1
CASSEGRGIRQFF
TGTGCCAGCAGTGAAGGTAGGGGTATTCGGCAGTTCTTC
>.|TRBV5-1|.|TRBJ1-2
CASSLGQGNYGHTF
TGCGCCAGCAGCTTAGGTCAGGGTAACTATGGCCACACCTTC
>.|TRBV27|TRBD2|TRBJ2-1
CASSLSSGGPLNEQFF
TGTGCCAGCAGTTTAAGTAGCGGGGGGCCCCTAAATGAGCAGTTCTTC
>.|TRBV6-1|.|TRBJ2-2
CASPERRGELFF
TGTGCCAGCCCTGAAAGGAGGGGGGAGCTGTTTTTT
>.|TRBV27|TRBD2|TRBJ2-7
CASRWGLAGREQYF
TGTGCCAGCAGGTGGGGTCTAGCGGGCAGAGAGCAGTACTTC
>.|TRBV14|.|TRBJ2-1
CASSPSPNEQFF
TGTGCCAGCAGCCCATCCCCCAATGAGCAGTTCTTC
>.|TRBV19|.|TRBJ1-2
CASRAGSNYGYTF
TGTGCCAGTAGGGCAGGGTCTAACTATGGCTACACCTTC
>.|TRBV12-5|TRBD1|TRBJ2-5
CASGIRDREQETQYF
TGTGCTAGTGGGATCCGGGACAGAGAACAAGAGACCCAGTACTTC
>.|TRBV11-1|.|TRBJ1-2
CASSPTGGYNYGYTF
TGTGCCAGCAGCCCCACGGGAGGATATAACTATGGCTACACCTTC
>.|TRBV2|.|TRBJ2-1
CASEDRGNNEQFF
TGTGCCAGCGAAGATAGGGGGAACAATGAGCAGTTCTTC
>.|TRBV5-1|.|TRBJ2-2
CASSTLAGQNTGELFF
TGCGCCAGCAGCACCTTGGCAGGCCAAAACACCGGGGAGCTGTTTTTT
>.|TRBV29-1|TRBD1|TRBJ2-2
CSVTPRDSSGELFF
TGCAGCGTAACTCCCCGGGACAGCTCCGGGGAGCTGTTTTTT
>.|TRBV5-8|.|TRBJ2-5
CASSLEGWETQYF
TGTGCCAGCAGCTTGGAGGGGTGGGAGACCCAGTACTTC
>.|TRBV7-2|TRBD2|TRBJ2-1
CASSLIAGTNYNEQFF
TGTGCCAGCAGCTTAATAGCGGGGACAAACTACAATGAGCAGTTCTTC
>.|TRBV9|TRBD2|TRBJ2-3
CASSVGLAGGPGTDTQYF
TGTGCCAGCAGCGTCGGACTAGCGGGGGGGCCGGGGACAGATACGCAGTATTTT
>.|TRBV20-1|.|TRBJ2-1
CSALRGPEQFF
TGCAGTGCTTTGCGGGGCCCTGAGCAGTTCTTC
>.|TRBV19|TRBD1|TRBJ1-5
CASSIGLTLQGIRGQPQHF
TGTGCCAGTAGTATCGGCCTTACCCTACAGGGGATACGGGGGCAGCCCCAGCATTTT
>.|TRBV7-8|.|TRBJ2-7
CASSLGVGGEYEQYF
TGTGCCAGCAGCTTAGGGGTAGGGGGAGAGTACGAGCAGTACTTC
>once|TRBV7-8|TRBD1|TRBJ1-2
CASSLSWTGGGYGYTF
TGTGCCAGCAGCTTATCCTGGACAGGGGGCGGATATGGCTACACCTTC